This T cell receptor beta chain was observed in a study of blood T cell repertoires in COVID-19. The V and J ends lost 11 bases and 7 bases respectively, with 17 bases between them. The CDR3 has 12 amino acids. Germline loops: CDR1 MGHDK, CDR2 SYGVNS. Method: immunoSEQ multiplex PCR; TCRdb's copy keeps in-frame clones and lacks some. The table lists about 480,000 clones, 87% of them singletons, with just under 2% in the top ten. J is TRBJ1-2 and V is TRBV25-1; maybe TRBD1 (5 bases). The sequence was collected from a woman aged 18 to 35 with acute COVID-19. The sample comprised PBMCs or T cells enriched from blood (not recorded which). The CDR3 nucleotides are TGTGCCGCGGGCCGACCGGGGGTTGGCTACACCTTC. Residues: CAAGRPGVGYTF.